This paragraph covers one TCR beta chain sequence. This sample stems from a study of CD8 T cells in Susac syndrome. Random-hexamer reverse transcription was applied to about 0.5 to 1 ug RNA. The TCR beta CDR3 was amplified by immunoSEQ multiplex PCR across 54 Vbeta, 13 Jbeta. TCRdb passed the immunoSEQ multiplex PCR reads through MiXCR, listing each CDR3 protein once. The table has roughly 190,000 distinct CDR3 sequences, roughly 95% seen once. V dropped 4 bases and J dropped 3 bases, with 21 bases sitting between them. This CDR3 contains 17 residues. CDR1 and CDR2 from the germline V gene are SNHLY and FYNNEI.

The receptor was isolated from a human donor in good health. The sequenced sample consisted of CD4+ T cells from PBMCs. The chain combines TRBV2 with TRBJ2-5, with a weak D call TRBD2 (6 bases). The CDR3 coding sequence is TGTGCCAGCAGTGCCGGTCCGGCGGAGGGACCCAAAGAGACCCAGTACTTC. It translates to CASSAGPAEGPKETQYF.